This T cell receptor (beta chain) was captured by sequencing in a study of Ad26.COV2.S vaccination and SARS-CoV-2 variants. Findings and caveats of the study: Non-spike TCR breadth was similar in vaccine and placebo recipients.

Remarks on this clone: Its specificity is unknown.

The V gene's germline CDR1 is LNHDA and CDR2 SQIVND (reference sequence). V lost 7 bases to trimming and J lost 3 bases; unmatched junction nucleotides: 6. The CDR3 totals 14 residues. Described treatment: about 20 received Ad26.COV2.S at low or high dose, single or two shots; roughly five received placebo; per-sample allocation not given. Sampling was done on day 63 after the first vaccine or placebo injection. The method was immunoSEQ multiplex PCR; TCRdb's version includes in-frame clones alone and lacks a portion of them. This sample yields over 450,000 clones, of which 80% to 90% are seen a single time; over 1.5% belongs to the top ten.

This chain uses TRBV19 with TRBJ1-5; TRBD1 matches at 7 bases. The sequencing used peripheral blood, collected in a trial of Ad26.COV2.S vaccine versus placebo. The sequence was collected from a person aged 18 to 59 who received the Ad26.COV2.S COVID-19 vaccine or a placebo. The CDR3 DNA reads as TGTGCCAGTAAAGCCGGGACAGTCAATCAGCCCCAGCATTTT. It specifies CASKAGTVNQPQHF.